This T cell receptor beta chain was sequenced during a study of T cells in Graves' hyperthyroidism and ophthalmopathy. Germline loops: CDR1 DFQATT, CDR2 SNEGSKA (reference sequence). The CDR3 sequence is 12 residues long. Trimming removed 3 bases at V and 4 bases at J, with 8 bases between. From RNA transcripts, TCR beta CDR3 regions were amplified. Primed by the HTBI set, a first-round RT-PCR was run on the TCR CDR3. Via MiXCR, TCRdb re-called the multiplex PCR reads, giving one row per CDR3 protein. In the table there are 270,000 or so distinct CDR3 sequences, roughly 15% of which are singletons. Hyperthyroidism had been newly diagnosed in patients aged 18 to 65, and its duration was under 2 months. Reasons for excluding patients were uncontrolled infection, other autoimmune disease, pregnancy or lactation.

This rearrangement joins TRBV20-1 to TRBJ2-3, with D maybe TRBD2 (5 bases). The clonotype was recovered from a woman between 45 and 60 years old with Graves' hyperthyroidism that later progressed to Graves' ophthalmopathy. Sequencing was carried out using blood. The CDR3: CSASHGADTQYF. CDR3 nucleotides: TGCAGTGCTAGTCACGGGGCAGATACGCAGTATTTT.